A single sample is the source of the 20 T cell receptor beta chains below, sequenced in a study of cytomegalovirus exposure and HLA in healthy donors. PCR used 60 Vbeta primers and 13 Jbeta primers. TCRdb's copy holds only in-frame clones and misses some; the assay was immunoSEQ multiplex PCR. This sample's clone table lists about 120,000 clones. The sample comprised PBMCs. All receptors come from a man aged 18 to 29 in good health and CMV-seronegative.

The chain combines TRBV7-8 with TRBJ2-7; 10 nucleotides line up with TRBD2. This CDR3 has 15 residues. Trimming took 5 bases from V and 7 from J; bases not matched to a gene: 11. Germline CDR1 reads SGHVS; CDR2 reads FQNEAQ. The CDR3 DNA reads as TGTGCCAGCAGCGTACTTGGACTAGCGGACAGGGAGCAGTACTTC. Translation: CASSVLGLADREQYF.

This chain connects TRBV5-1 to TRBJ2-3; TRBD2 is a possible D gene (5 bases). The V and J ends lost 2 bases and 6 bases respectively, with 16 bases between them. Germline CDR1 and CDR2: SGHRS and YFSETQ. The CDR3 has 15 amino acids. The CDR3 is CASSLTGLGVDTQYF. CDR3 nucleotides: TGCGCCAGCAGCTTAACGGGCCTGGGAGTGGATACGCAGTATTTT.

V and J are TRBV9 and TRBJ1-1; D perhaps matches TRBD1 (6 bases). Germline CDR1 and CDR2: SGDLS and YYNGEE. This CDR3 contains 13 residues. V was shortened by 1 base and J by 5 bases, with 9 bases between the two germline ends. The CDR3, as DNA: TGTGCCAGCAGCGTATACCAGGGGACTGAAGCTTTCTTT. Amino acids: CASSVYQGTEAFF.

The rearrangement links TRBV4-2 to TRBJ2-1; the match to TRBD2 covers 11 bases. Germline V gene data show CDR1 as LGHNA and CDR2 as YNFKEQ. With 2 bases clipped from V and 0 bases from J, the junction kept 12 bases outside the gene matches. CDR3 length: 20 residues. This CDR3 is CASSQTSGSRGIISYNEQFF. The CDR3 DNA is TGTGCCAGCAGCCAAACTAGCGGGAGTCGTGGCATTATCTCCTACAATGAGCAGTTCTTC.

This chain joins TRBV7-8 and TRBJ2-7; 8 positions match TRBD2. Germline CDR1 and CDR2: SGHVS and FQNEAQ. Germline trimming cut 4 bases from V and 6 bases from J; bases unmatched to any gene: 11. This CDR3 has 15 amino acids. CDR3 sequence: CASSSRGGPGGEQYF. The CDR3 nucleotides read TGTGCCAGCAGCTCTCGGGGGGGGCCAGGAGGCGAGCAGTACTTC.

This chain links TRBV5-1 with TRBJ1-4; D gene ambiguous. This CDR3 is 13 amino acids long. In germline, CDR1 is SGHRS, CDR2 YFSETQ. Trimming stripped 3 bases from V and 8 bases from J, with 11 bases between. The CDR3 region is CASSSNLGEKLFF. In DNA form, the CDR3 reads TGCGCCAGCAGCTCCAATCTCGGGGAAAAACTGTTTTTT. Filled out from reference TRBV5-1 and TRBJ1-4, the complete variable domain reads KAGVTQTPRYLIKTRGQQVTLSCSPISGHRSVSWYQQTPGQGLQFLFEYFSETQRNKGNFPGRFSGRQFSNSRSEMNVSTLELGDSALYLCASSSNLGEKLFFGSGTQLSVL.

The V call is TRBV7-3, the J call TRBJ2-2; TRBD1 agrees at 8 bases. The V gene's germline CDR1 is SGHTA and CDR2 FQGTGA. CDR3 size: 16 residues. With 1 base clipped from V and 4 bases from J, the junction kept 5 bases outside the gene matches. The CDR3 bases are TGTGCCAGCAGCTTAAACCCGACAGGGGCCACCGGGGAGCTGTTTTTT. Translation gives CASSLNPTGATGELFF.

The genes are TRBV6-5 and TRBJ2-5, with 8 bases that match TRBD1. V shed 6 bases, J shed 3 bases, and the junction held 3 bases outside the gene matches. This CDR3 contains 13 residues. CDR1 is MNHEY, CDR2 SVGAGI, per germline. CDR3 protein: CASSRTGKETQYF. CDR3 nucleotide sequence: TGTGCCAGCAGCCGGACAGGGAAAGAGACCCAGTACTTC.

V is TRBV27 and J is TRBJ2-7; 8 bases match TRBD1. J gave up 6 bases and V 4 bases, and 14 bases lay outside the gene matches. Germline V CDR1 and CDR2: MNHEY, SMNVEV (reference sequence). The CDR3 length is 16 residues. CDR3 nucleotides: TGTGCCAGCAGTTATGGGGGGTGGACAGGGCCAGGCGAGCAGTACTTC. Translation gives CASSYGGWTGPGEQYF.

The V call is TRBV27, the J call TRBJ2-3; 8 positions match TRBD2. Germline CDR1 MNHEY, CDR2 SMNVEV (reference sequence). This CDR3 has 15 residues. J was trimmed by 2 bases and V by 6 bases; bases with no gene match: 7. CDR3 nucleotide sequence: TGTGCCAGCAGGGAGCGGGGGACTTACACAGATACGCAGTATTTT. Translated: CASRERGTYTDTQYF.

The chain joins TRBV5-1 to TRBJ1-2, with 12 bases lining up with TRBD1. After removal of 0 bases from V and 8 bases from J, the junction contained 5 bases not matched to a gene. This CDR3 comprises 15 residues. Looked up from germline, CDR1 is SGHRS and CDR2 is YFSETQ. The CDR3 is CASSLEGQGARGYTF. CDR3 nucleotides: TGCGCCAGCAGCTTGGAGGGACAGGGGGCGCGGGGCTACACCTTC.

The chain uses TRBV7-8 and TRBJ1-1, with D hard to call. Germline V lookup: CDR1 SGHVS, CDR2 FQNEAQ. The CDR3 consists of 14 residues. The V end was cut by 2 bases, the J end by 0 bases, with 7 bases between. Here the CDR3 DNA reads TGTGCCAGCAGCTTATCAGATATGAACACTGAAGCTTTCTTT. This sequence encodes CASSLSDMNTEAFF.

The rearrangement joins TRBV6-1 to TRBJ2-1; TRBD2 matches at 10 bases. Germline V gene data show CDR1 as MNHNS and CDR2 as SASEGT. V shed 0 bases and J 10 bases; nucleotides not matched to a gene: 9. The CDR3 covers 16 residues. CDR3 region: CASSEAWSGGVWEQFF. CDR3 coding DNA: TGTGCCAGCAGTGAAGCTTGGAGCGGGGGGGTCTGGGAGCAGTTCTTC.

The V call is TRBV7-9, the J call TRBJ1-1; D ambiguous. V was cut by 0 bases and J by 0 bases, with 2 bases left in between. The CDR3 totals 13 residues. Germline V gene sequence: CDR1 SEHNR, CDR2 FQNEAQ (reference sequence). The CDR3 region is CASSLAMNTEAFF. CDR3 in DNA: TGTGCCAGCAGCTTAGCCATGAACACTGAAGCTTTCTTT. Variable domain in full (rest from reference TRBV7-9 and TRBJ1-1): DTGVSQNPRHKITKRGQNVTFRCDPISEHNRLYWYRQTLGQGPEFLTYFQNEAQLEKSRLLSDRFSAERPKGSFSTLEIQRTEQGDSAMYLCASSLAMNTEAFFGQGTRLTVV.

The J gene is TRBJ2-2, the V gene TRBV7-7, with D possibly TRBD2 on 6 matching bases. This CDR3 has 16 residues. Germline-derived CDR1 and CDR2 are SSHAT and FNYEAQ (reference sequence). CDR3 nucleotide sequence: TGTGCTAACCCACTCTCGGAGGGAGAAGGCACCGGGGAGCTGTTTTTT. This translates into CANPLSEGEGTGELFF.

The V gene is TRBV5-1, the J gene TRBJ2-7, with 8 bases fitting TRBD2. The CDR3 sequence is 15 residues long. The junction had 8 bases not matched to a gene; V was cut back by 1 base and J by 5 bases. The germline V gene encodes CDR1 SGHRS and CDR2 YFSETQ. CDR3 coding DNA: TGCGCCAGCAGCTTGTTATCTAGCGGGTCCAACGAGCAGTACTTC. As protein: CASSLLSSGSNEQYF.

The chain recombines TRBV6-5 with TRBJ2-1; TRBD2 might be the D (7 bases). V dropped 7 bases and J dropped 10 bases, with 11 bases sitting between them. Germline V gene sequence: CDR1 MNHEY, CDR2 SVGAGI. The CDR3 sequence is 11 residues long. CDR3 residues: CASTRGAEQFF. CDR3 in DNA: TGTGCCAGCACCCGGGGGGCAGAGCAGTTCTTC.

V gene TRBV13 combines with J gene TRBJ2-7; TRBD2 agrees at 9 bases. In germline, CDR1 is PRHDT, CDR2 FYEKMQ (reference sequence). This CDR3 is built from 15 residues. V was clipped by 0 bases and J by 3 bases; unmatched bases: 3. In DNA form, the CDR3 reads TGTGCCAGCAGCTTAGGCCTAGCGGGGAGCTACGAGCAGTACTTC. Amino acids: CASSLGLAGSYEQYF. Complete variable domain (other parts from reference TRBV13 and TRBJ2-7): AAGVIQSPRHLIKEKRETATLKCYPIPRHDTVYWYQQGPGQDPQFLISFYEKMQSDKGSIPDRFSAQQFSDYHSELNMSSLELGDSALYFCASSLGLAGSYEQYFGPGTRLTVT.

This rearrangement joins TRBV4-2 to TRBJ2-7; the match to TRBD2 covers 9 bases. Germline V lookup: CDR1 LGHNA, CDR2 YNFKEQ. The length of the CDR3 is 16 residues. Unmatched junction bases numbered 17, after V lost 4 bases and J lost 10 bases. The CDR3 loop is CASSPGWLAGVPTQYF. In DNA, the CDR3 is TGTGCCAGCAGCCCAGGGTGGTTAGCGGGAGTCCCCACTCAGTACTTC.

The chain employs TRBV11-2 and TRBJ2-7, with D tentatively TRBD1 (6 bases). V gave up 1 base and J gave up 2 bases, with 24 bases separating them. The CDR3 runs 19 residues. The V gene's germline CDR1 is SGHAT and CDR2 FQNNGV. CDR3 DNA sequence: TGTGCCAGCAGCTTAGCGAGGAGCGGACAGCGCGCATGGCCCTACGAGCAGTACTTC. The encoded protein is CASSLARSGQRAWPYEQYF.